This is a list of T cell receptor beta chains from one sample in a study of radiation and T cells in renal cell carcinoma. The protocol was immunoSEQ multiplex PCR, while the TCRdb copy is restricted to in-frame clones and leaves out a portion. The repertoire holds tens of thousands of clones, with around 80% as singletons. Sample: blood, taken from a patient whose treatment included radiotherapy and nephrectomy. The receptors were gathered from a man aged 60 to 69 with renal cell carcinoma. Both conserved end residues are part of each CDR3. A D gene is named only where the DNA matches it firmly. Clone size, where shown, is once, few, many, or a class for clones that have expanded.

j_call d_call v_call clone_size cdr3_nt cdr3_aa
TRBJ2-5 NA TRBV5-1 NA TGCGCCAGCAGCTTGTGGGGTAACCAAGAGACCCAGTACTTC CASSLWGNQETQYF
TRBJ1-6 NA TRBV6-5 NA TGTGCCAGCAGTCCACGGCTTCAGGATAGGCCCCTCCACTTT CASSPRLQDRPLHF
TRBJ1-1 NA TRBV14 NA TGTGCCAGCAGCCGATCGGGGGACACTGAAGCTTTCTTT CASSRSGDTEAFF
TRBJ1-1 TRBD1 TRBV29-1 NA TGCAGCGTTGATTCATACAGGGGGCCTGAAGCTTTCTTT CSVDSYRGPEAFF
TRBJ1-1 TRBD1 TRBV30 NA TGTGCCTGGAGCGACAGGGACACTGAAGCTTTCTTT CAWSDRDTEAFF
TRBJ1-2 NA TRBV20-1 NA TGCAGTGCTTCGGGGTTACATGGCTACACCTTC CSASGLHGYTF
TRBJ2-5 NA TRBV10-3 once TGTGCCATCAGTGTGAGCCGCAGCCAAGAGACCCAGTACTTC CAISVSRSQETQYF
TRBJ1-5 TRBD1 TRBV11-3 many TGTGCCAGCAGCTTAGAGGACAGGGTAGTTCAGCCCCAGCATTTT CASSLEDRVVQPQHF
TRBJ2-2 NA TRBV19 few TGTGCCAGTACCCCAGGGGAGGCGAACACCGGGGAGCTGTTTTTT CASTPGEANTGELFF
TRBJ1-2 NA TRBV9 few TGTGCCAGCAGCGCCACTCCGGGGGGCGGAGGCTACACCTTC CASSATPGGGGYTF
TRBJ1-5 NA TRBV7-2 NA TGTGCCAGCAGCCCTCAAACCCACCAGCCCCAGCATTTT CASSPQTHQPQHF
TRBJ2-1 NA TRBV11-2 NA TGTGCCAGCACCTCCAGGACCCTAAGTAGTGAGCAGTTCTTC CASTSRTLSSEQFF
TRBJ1-2 TRBD1 TRBV28 NA TGTGCCAGCAACACAGGGGAAGTCTCTCGAGTAGGCACCTTC CASNTGEVSRVGTF
TRBJ2-5 NA TRBV5-1 NA TGCGCCAGCAGCCCCCAGACAGGAGTGGAGACCCAGTACTTC CASSPQTGVETQYF
TRBJ2-1 NA TRBV5-1 NA TGCGCCAGCAGCTTGATATCCGGGGCGGATGAGCAGTTCTTC CASSLISGADEQFF
TRBJ2-1 TRBD1 TRBV9 NA TGTGCCAGCAGGCCTACAGGGGGCAATGAGCAGTTCTTC CASRPTGGNEQFF
TRBJ1-2 TRBD1 TRBV19 NA TGTGCCAGTAGTATTCGGACAGGGGGAGATGGCTACACCTTC CASSIRTGGDGYTF
TRBJ1-1 NA TRBV6-5 NA TGTGCCAGCAGTCAAGGAAGAACCTACACTGAAGCTTTCTTT CASSQGRTYTEAFF
TRBJ2-1 TRBD2 TRBV2 NA TGTGCCAGCAAACCTAGCGGGAGTAATGATGAGCAGTTCTTC CASKPSGSNDEQFF
TRBJ2-1 NA TRBV15 NA TGTGCCACCAGCAGAGAGGCTAGCGATATCAATGAGCAGTTCTTC CATSREASDINEQFF
TRBJ2-1 NA TRBV6-5 NA TGTGCCAGCAGACTTTCCGGGGGCCTCGGTGAGCAGTTCTTC CASRLSGGLGEQFF
TRBJ1-1 NA TRBV18 NA TGTGCCAGCTCACCACCTGTCTGGACAGAGGGAACTGAAGCTTTCTTT CASSPPVWTEGTEAFF
TRBJ2-1 NA TRBV19 NA TGTGCCAGTAGTACGGCGACTATAAGCAATGAGCAGTTCTTC CASSTATISNEQFF
TRBJ2-7 NA TRBV18 few TGTGCCAGCTCAGTTCACCGTGGGGGGGCTAGCTACGAGCAGTACTTC CASSVHRGGASYEQYF
TRBJ1-5 NA TRBV2 NA TGTGCCAGCAAAAGGGGAATGGGCCCCAATCAGCCCCAGCATTTT CASKRGMGPNQPQHF
TRBJ1-1 NA TRBV16 NA TGTGCCAGCAGCCGAGATTACACTGAAGCTTTCTTT CASSRDYTEAFF
TRBJ1-1 NA TRBV27 NA TGTGCCAGCAGTTTTTGGCAGGGCAGAGGAAACACTGAAGCTTTCTTT CASSFWQGRGNTEAFF
TRBJ2-1 NA TRBV28 NA TGTGCCAGCAGTTCTAGGGCCGGCGAGCAGTTCTTC CASSSRAGEQFF
TRBJ1-1 NA TRBV6-6 few TGTGCCAGCAGTTTAAATGCAGGGGTGGCTTTCTTT CASSLNAGVAFF
TRBJ2-7 TRBD1 TRBV2 once TGTGCCAGCAGAAGTCAGGGGGCGGGTCTCGGGGGCGAGCAGTACTTC CASRSQGAGLGGEQYF
TRBJ1-2 NA TRBV7-2 NA TGTGCCAGCAGCTTAATAGGGGTTGGAGGCGGCTACACCTTC CASSLIGVGGGYTF
TRBJ1-5 NA TRBV5-8 NA TGTGCCAGCAGCTTGACGAGGGGTTGGGAGCCCCAGCATTTT CASSLTRGWEPQHF
TRBJ1-5 NA TRBV5-5 few TGTGCCAGCAGTTCAGGTGAGGTTTACGGCAATCAGCCCCAGCATTTT CASSSGEVYGNQPQHF
TRBJ2-7 NA TRBV11-2 NA TGTGCCAGCAGCTTTTCCACAGATATTTACTACGAGCAGTACTTC CASSFSTDIYYEQYF
TRBJ2-1 NA TRBV11-3 NA TGTGCCAGCAGCTTAGGACATAACAATGAGCAGTTCTTC CASSLGHNNEQFF
TRBJ1-1 NA TRBV5-1 NA TGCGCCAGCAGACAGACAGGTTCGGCCACTGAAGCTTTCTTT CASRQTGSATEAFF
TRBJ1-1 NA TRBV5-6 NA TGTGCCAGCAGCTTGCCGGGGGAAAGCACTGAAGCTTTCTTT CASSLPGESTEAFF
TRBJ1-3 TRBD1 TRBV9 NA TGTGCCAGCAGCGTAGATGGGACAGAATCTGGAAACACCATATATTTT CASSVDGTESGNTIYF
TRBJ2-5 TRBD2 TRBV5-8 NA TGTGCCAGCAGAGCGGGAGTCGGAAGAGAGACCCAGTACTTC CASRAGVGRETQYF
TRBJ2-2 NA TRBV7-9 NA TGTGCCAGCAGCTTAGGAAGGAACGGGGAGCTGTTTTTT CASSLGRNGELFF
TRBJ1-2 NA TRBV4-1 few TGCGCCAGCAGCCAAGGAGGAGAGGGAGCCTATGGCTACACCTTC CASSQGGEGAYGYTF
TRBJ2-6 NA TRBV2 NA TGTGCCAGCAATTCCAACAGCCGGGCCAACGTCCTGACTTTC CASNSNSRANVLTF
TRBJ1-5 NA TRBV2 NA TGTGCCAGCGGGCTTGACAGCTATTATCAGCCCCAGCATTTT CASGLDSYYQPQHF
TRBJ1-6 NA TRBV19 NA TGTGCCAGTAGTATAGATGGGGCGGCACTCCACTTT CASSIDGAALHF
TRBJ1-2 NA TRBV14 NA TGTGCCAGCAGCCAAAAGGGTTGGCCCCTTCCGAACTATGGCTACACCTTC CASSQKGWPLPNYGYTF
TRBJ2-3 NA TRBV5-1 NA TGCGCCAGCAGCTTCTACCACCCGGGGCGTCTAAGGGCGGTTACTAGCACAGATACGCAGTATTTT CASSFYHPGRLRAVTSTDTQYF
TRBJ2-5 NA TRBV10-1 NA TGCGCCAGCAGTGAGTCAGCGAGTGAGACCCAGTACTTC CASSESASETQYF